This TCR beta chain was obtained from a study of T cells in Graves' hyperthyroidism and ophthalmopathy. Among the patients, aged 18 to 65, hyperthyroidism was newly diagnosed and had lasted under 2 months. A remark on this clonotype: No antigen is known for it.

The V segment lost 7 bases and the J segment 7 bases; nucleotides outside the gene matches: 8. Germline lookup yields CDR1 DFQATT and CDR2 SNEGSKA (reference sequence). The CDR3 runs 13 residues. The TCR beta CDR3 regions underwent amplification using RNA transcripts as the source. In the first-round RT-PCR of the TCR CDR3, the HTBI primer set was used. TCRdb re-called the multiplex PCR reads through MiXCR, storing one row per CDR3 protein. The repertoire holds roughly 99,000 distinct CDR3 sequences, with roughly 15% as singletons. Whole-study results and caveats: A model using 13 V-J features told ophthalmopathy apart from stable hyperthyroidism. Most thyroid clonotypes with frequency above 0.001 were detected in blood. The model made its ophthalmopathy prediction, and onset followed a median 6.5 months later.

This TCR came from a woman aged 45-59 years with Graves' hyperthyroidism. The sample consisted of blood. The chain is built from TRBV20-1 and TRBJ2-5, with 11 bases matching TRBD1. In DNA, the CDR3 is TGCAGTGTTCCCGGGACAGGGGGGGGGACCCAGTACTTC. Its translation is CSVPGTGGGTQYF.